The 19 T cell receptor beta chains below were found in one sample sequenced in a study of T cell responses to AZD1222 COVID-19 vaccine. This table comes from immunoSEQ multiplex PCR, and its TCRdb copy is limited to in-frame clones, with some not included. This table has around 160,000 clones, roughly 92% appearing once. The source was peripheral blood, collected on day 0 of AZD1222 vaccination. The receptors stem from an adult in good health.

This chain joins TRBV27 and TRBJ1-1, with unresolved D. Germline loops: CDR1 MNHEY, CDR2 SMNVEV (reference sequence). Trimming took 6 bases from V and 3 from J, leaving 11 bases between them. The CDR3 spans 13 residues. DNA for the CDR3: TGTGCCAGCAGACCCCTGAGGGACACTGAAGCTTTCTTT. It yields the protein CASRPLRDTEAFF.

The CDR3 DNA is TGTGCCAGCAGCGCCATATACAATGAGCAGTTCTTC. Translated, it gives CASSAIYNEQFF. The V call is TRBV9, the J call TRBJ2-1; D gene unclear. Germline CDR1 and CDR2: SGDLS and YYNGEE. The V gene lost 3 bases and the J gene lost 4 bases, with 5 bases spanning the gap. There are 12 residues in the CDR3.

The CDR3 sequence: CAIKTGGYGYTF. In DNA, the CDR3 is TGTGCCATCAAAACAGGGGGCTATGGCTACACCTTC. This chain uses TRBV10-3 with TRBJ1-2; 8 nucleotides align to TRBD1. Germline V gene lookup returns CDR1 ENHRY and CDR2 SYGVKD. The CDR3 extends over 12 amino acids. The V gene end was trimmed by 7 bases and the J gene end by 4 bases; junction bases not matched to a gene: 2.

This chain links TRBV9 with TRBJ2-3; TRBD1 matches at 9 bases. Germline V lookup: CDR1 SGDLS, CDR2 YYNGEE. The CDR3 consists of 14 residues. With V trimmed by 3 bases and J by 6 bases, 5 bases remained unmatched. CDR3 region: CASSAGTGSDTQYF. Written as DNA, the CDR3 is TGTGCCAGCAGCGCGGGGACAGGGTCCGATACGCAGTATTTT.

The chain employs TRBV7-2 and TRBJ1-1; D not resolved. CDR3 length: 12 amino acids. Trimming took off 2 bases at V and 4 bases at J, with 5 bases between the two ends. Germline assignment: CDR1 SGHTA and CDR2 FQGNSA. For the CDR3, the DNA is TGTGCCAGCAGCTTATTTGGCACTGAAGCTTTCTTT. Amino acid sequence: CASSLFGTEAFF.

The J gene is TRBJ2-4, the V gene TRBV6-4; 7 bases line up with TRBD2. Germline lookup yields CDR1 MRHNA and CDR2 SNTAGT. This CDR3 has 13 residues. Trimming at V came to 5 bases and at J to 9 bases, leaving 7 bases not matched to a gene. The CDR3 DNA is TGTGCCAGCAGTCCCGACCCGGGGGGCATTCAGTACTTC. It yields the protein CASSPDPGGIQYF.

The gene calls are TRBV5-4 and TRBJ2-2, with D possibly matching TRBD2 (6 bases). In germline, CDR1 is SGHNT, CDR2 YYREEE (reference sequence). This CDR3 is 15 amino acids long. Trimming pared 2 bases from V and 4 bases from J, leaving 12 bases between. CDR3 nucleotides: TGTGCCAGCAGCTTCGAGGGAGCGGGCACCGGGGAGCTGTTTTTT. The encoded protein is CASSFEGAGTGELFF.

The chain employs TRBV27 and TRBJ2-7, with D possibly matching TRBD2 (5 bases). CDR3 length: 17 residues. V was pared by 3 bases and J by 2 bases, with 20 bases between. Germline lookup yields CDR1 MNHEY and CDR2 SMNVEV (reference sequence). The CDR3 sequence: CASSLEGGAFMAYEQYF. In DNA, the CDR3 is TGTGCCAGCAGTTTGGAAGGAGGAGCTTTTATGGCCTACGAGCAGTACTTC.

Note on this clone: The same CDR3 also results from other DNA sequences found in this sample. The chain employs TRBV6-5 and TRBJ1-1; no clear D. Trimming cost V 2 bases and J 5 bases, with 6 bases left between them. The CDR3 consists of 12 residues. Looked up from germline, CDR1 is MNHEY and CDR2 is SVGAGI. The DNA for the CDR3 is TGTGCCAGCAGTTACCTTGGGACTGAAGCTTTCTTT. Amino acid sequence: CASSYLGTEAFF.

This chain uses TRBV13 with TRBJ1-1; no clear D gene. The V end was cut by 5 bases, the J end by 0 bases, with 7 bases between. Germline V gene sequence: CDR1 PRHDT, CDR2 FYEKMQ (reference sequence). This CDR3 is 13 amino acids long. DNA of the CDR3: TGTGCCAGCAGCGTCACGATGAACACTGAAGCTTTCTTT. Protein: CASSVTMNTEAFF.

This clone came up once. The chain recombines TRBV29-1 with TRBJ2-3, with 8 bases identical to TRBD2. CDR3 length: 16 residues. The germline gives CDR1 SQVTM, CDR2 ANQGSEA. J was trimmed by 4 bases and V by 4 bases; bases with no gene match: 13. The CDR3 here is CSVVGTGRASADTQYF. The CDR3 region has the DNA TGCAGCGTTGTAGGGACCGGGAGGGCCAGCGCAGATACGCAGTATTTT.

The V and J genes are TRBV12-3 or TRBV12-4 and TRBJ1-2; no definite D call. Trimming removed 5 bases from V and 4 bases from J, with 8 bases in between. This CDR3 comprises 12 residues. As DNA, the CDR3 is TGTGCCAGCAGTCCACGGGCCTATGGCTACACCTTC. Its translation is CASSPRAYGYTF.

This rearrangement joins TRBV28 to TRBJ2-2; D perhaps matches TRBD2 (5 bases). CDR3 length equals 12 residues. Germline assignment: CDR1 MDHEN and CDR2 SYDVKM. The V end lost 7 bases, the J end lost 3 bases, and 6 bases lay between the germline ends. CDR3 residues: CASTGDTGELFF. CDR3 bases: TGTGCCAGCACCGGGGACACCGGGGAGCTGTTTTTT.

V usage is TRBV28 and J usage is TRBJ1-1; no definite D call. CDR1 is MDHEN, CDR2 SYDVKM, per germline. Between the trimmed V and J ends, which lost 3 bases and 1 base, there was a span of 9 bases. The length of the CDR3 is 14 residues. The CDR3 region is CASSFNPRNTEAFF. The CDR3 nucleotides are TGTGCCAGCAGTTTCAACCCAAGGAACACTGAAGCTTTCTTT.

The rearrangement joins TRBV5-1 to TRBJ2-7; D is unresolved. The ends were cut back, 0 bases at V and 3 bases at J, with 10 bases in the middle. Per germline, CDR1 SGHRS and CDR2 YFSETQ. This CDR3 is built from 14 residues. The CDR3 loop reads CASSLDMPDYEQYF. CDR3 bases: TGCGCCAGCAGCTTGGACATGCCGGACTACGAGCAGTACTTC.

The chain couples TRBV27 to TRBJ1-5, with 7 bases identical to TRBD1. CDR1 MNHEY and CDR2 SMNVEV come from the germline V gene (reference sequence). Trimming cost V 5 bases and J 5 bases; bases outside gene matches: 3. This CDR3 region has 13 residues. CDR3 protein: CASSDRAHQPQHF. The CDR3, as DNA: TGTGCCAGCAGTGACAGGGCCCATCAGCCCCAGCATTTT.

The chain recombines TRBV11-2 with TRBJ2-1; possible D gene TRBD1, 5 bases. CDR1 is SGHAT, CDR2 FQNNGV, per germline. The CDR3 length is 15 residues. V was pared by 2 bases and J by 1 base, with 9 bases between. CDR3 DNA sequence: TGTGCCAGCAGCTTAAGGGGAAGGTCCTACAATGAGCAGTTCTTC. Protein product: CASSLRGRSYNEQFF.

V gene TRBV9 combines with J gene TRBJ1-2, with D possibly being TRBD1 (6 bases). This CDR3 has 15 amino acids. Per the germline V gene, CDR1 is SGDLS and CDR2 is YYNGEE. V lost 4 bases and J lost 0, with 13 bases in between. The CDR3 here is CASSTQQGPNYGYTF. Here the CDR3 DNA reads TGTGCCAGCAGCACTCAACAGGGCCCTAACTATGGCTACACCTTC.

The J gene is TRBJ1-3, the V gene TRBV5-1; no clear D gene. CDR3 length: 16 amino acids. Trimming took 4 bases from V and 0 from J, leaving 14 bases between them. Per the germline V gene, CDR1 is SGHRS and CDR2 is YFSETQ. In nucleotides, the CDR3 is TGCGCCAGCAGCGGAGACATCCTACGCTCTGGAAACACCATATATTTT. Protein product: CASSGDILRSGNTIYF.